The source of this TCR beta chain is a study of T cells expressing NK-cell markers. Points from the study as a whole: The share of CD8+ T cells held by dominant NKG2C+ clonotypes was roughly 1.0-8% in several donors. It is unclear if expanded NKG2C-expressing clones target HCMV antigens.

Comments on this clonotype: The antigen is not known.

TCRdb re-called the 5' RACE reads, yielding one record per CDR3 amino acid sequence without DNA. The specimen's table records approximately 170,000 distinct CDR3 sequences. The CDR3 is made up of 18 amino acids. Germline CDR1 reads PRHDT; CDR2 reads FYEKMQ (reference sequence). The clonotype originates from a man aged 18-70 years in good health. This sequence joins TRBV13 and TRBJ2-1; no DNA is available, so the TRBD2 call from TCRdb remains unchecked. Sequenced sample: blood T cells: a sorted CD56 or NKG2C T cell subset, CD4+ or CD8+ T cells, or bulk PBMC T cells (not recorded which). CDR3: CASCPISGGQSSYNEQFF.